This entry features one TCR beta chain sequence. This specimen comes from a study of blood T cell repertoires in COVID-19. Study at large: Donors in the United States, Italy and Spain gave samples during acute or convalescent COVID-19.

The CDR3 is made up of 12 amino acids. Per the germline V gene, CDR1 is MDHEN and CDR2 is SYDVKM. Trimming shortened V by 5 bases and J by 6 bases, and 8 bases separated the two germline ends. Authors' analysis steps: Researchers report that nucleated cell counts were estimated from reference gene primer amplification. Produced via immunoSEQ multiplex PCR; TCRdb's table is partial and in-frame only. D and trimming come from the DNA, and the V and J calls and clone size come from that table. The profile covers roughly 70,000 clones, with 85% to 90% appearing a single time and around 6.7% taken by the ten largest.

Sample: peripheral blood. This receptor was obtained from a woman older than 75 with active COVID-19. The chain joins TRBV28 to TRBJ1-5; D ambiguous. CDR3 residues: CASSTGVQPQHF. The CDR3 bases are TGTGCCAGCAGTACCGGGGTTCAGCCCCAGCATTTT.